The T cell receptor beta chain under discussion was sequenced for a study of shared clonotypes between healthy human individuals. Regarding the study as a whole: The researchers took only blood, and tissue repertoires probably look different.

Genomic DNA per cell subset filled all wells of several immunoSEQ plates. Libraries were prepared by immunoSEQ multiplex PCR; TCRdb keeps only in-frame clonotypes and omits some of them. Of 600,000 to 750,000 clones listed, around 90% were seen once; the top ten hold 34%. About this clone itself: As yet, its antigen is unknown. This sample also contains other DNA sequences that code for the same CDR3.

Sequenced: memory CD8+ T cells from PBMCs. As to subset: CD45RO+ cells pooled with CCR7-negative TemRA cells. This sequence originates from a man aged 18 to 30 in good health. Some clones in this sample may be carry-over from other donors' samples.

This CDR3 reads CASSVGDSYNEQFF. As DNA, the CDR3 is TGTGCCAGCAGCGTAGGGGACAGCTACAATGAGCAGTTCTTC. V gene TRBV9 combines with J gene TRBJ2-1, with 7 nucleotides matching TRBD1. Germline trimming cut 0 bases from V and 3 bases from J; bases unmatched to any gene: 0. This CDR3 has 14 amino acids. The germline CDR1 and CDR2 sequences are SGDLS and YYNGEE.